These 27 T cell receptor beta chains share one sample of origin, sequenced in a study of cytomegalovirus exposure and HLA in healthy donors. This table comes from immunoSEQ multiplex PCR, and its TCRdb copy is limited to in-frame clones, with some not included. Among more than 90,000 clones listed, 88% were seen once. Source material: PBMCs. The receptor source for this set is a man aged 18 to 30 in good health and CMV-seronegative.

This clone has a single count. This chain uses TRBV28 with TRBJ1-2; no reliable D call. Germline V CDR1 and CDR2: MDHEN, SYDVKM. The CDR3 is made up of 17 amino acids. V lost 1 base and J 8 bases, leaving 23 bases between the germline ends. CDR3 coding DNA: TGTGCCAGCAGTTTATTACGACCCAGGCCCGCCATTCACGGCTACACCTTC. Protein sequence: CASSLLRPRPAIHGYTF.

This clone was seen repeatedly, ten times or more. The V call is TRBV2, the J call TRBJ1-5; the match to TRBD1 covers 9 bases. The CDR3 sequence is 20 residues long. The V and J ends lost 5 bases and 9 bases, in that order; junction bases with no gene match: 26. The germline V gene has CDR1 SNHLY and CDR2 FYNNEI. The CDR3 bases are TGTGCCAGCAGTTTCCACGGACAGGGGCCGCCCCTATTACGATCAGTGCCCCAGCATTTT. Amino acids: CASSFHGQGPPLLRSVPQHF.

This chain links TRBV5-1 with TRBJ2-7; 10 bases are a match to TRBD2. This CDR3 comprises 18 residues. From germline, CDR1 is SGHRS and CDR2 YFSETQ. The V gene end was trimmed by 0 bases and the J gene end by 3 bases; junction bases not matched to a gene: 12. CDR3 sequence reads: CASSLASSGRTLNYEQYF. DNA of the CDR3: TGCGCCAGCAGCTTGGCCTCTAGCGGGAGAACTCTTAACTACGAGCAGTACTTC.

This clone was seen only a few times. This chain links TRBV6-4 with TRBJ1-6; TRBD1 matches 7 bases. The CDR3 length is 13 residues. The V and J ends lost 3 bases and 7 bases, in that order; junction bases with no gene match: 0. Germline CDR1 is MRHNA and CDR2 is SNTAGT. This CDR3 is CASSEQGNSPLHF. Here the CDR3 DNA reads TGTGCCAGCAGTGAACAGGGGAATTCACCCCTCCACTTT.

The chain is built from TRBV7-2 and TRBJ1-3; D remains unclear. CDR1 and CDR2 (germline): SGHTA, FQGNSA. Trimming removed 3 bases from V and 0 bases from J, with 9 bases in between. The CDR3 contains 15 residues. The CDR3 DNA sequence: TGTGCCAGCAGCTTTTTGCTAGCCTCTGGAAACACCATATATTTT. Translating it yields CASSFLLASGNTIYF.

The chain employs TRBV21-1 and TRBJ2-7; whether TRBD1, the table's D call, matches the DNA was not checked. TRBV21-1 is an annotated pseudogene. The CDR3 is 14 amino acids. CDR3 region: CASTSGLNPCEQYF. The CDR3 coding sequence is TGTGCCAGCACGTCTGGGCTTAACCCCTGCGAGCAGTACTTC.

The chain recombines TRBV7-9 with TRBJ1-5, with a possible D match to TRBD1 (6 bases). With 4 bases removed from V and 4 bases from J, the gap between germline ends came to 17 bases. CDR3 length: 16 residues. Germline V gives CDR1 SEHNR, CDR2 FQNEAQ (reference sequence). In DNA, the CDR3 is TGTGCCAGCAGCTGGGTCGGGGGGGCGCTTAATCAGCCCCAGCATTTT. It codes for CASSWVGGALNQPQHF.

As DNA, the CDR3 is TGTGCCAGCTCACCTTTACTAGCGGGAGTCTACAATGAGCAGTTCTTC. Residues: CASSPLLAGVYNEQFF. The chain has TRBV18 and TRBJ2-1, with 11 positions matching TRBD2. CDR3 length equals 16 residues. CDR1 KGHSH and CDR2 LQKENI come from the germline V gene. V gave up 3 bases and J gave up 3 bases; unmatched junction bases: 4.

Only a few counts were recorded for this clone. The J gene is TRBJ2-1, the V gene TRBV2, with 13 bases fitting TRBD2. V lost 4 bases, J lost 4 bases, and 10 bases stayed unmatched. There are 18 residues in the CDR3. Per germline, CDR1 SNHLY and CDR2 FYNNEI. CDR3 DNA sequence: TGTGCCAGCAGTGGTACTAGCGGGGGGGCCCGCTTATACAATGAGCAGTTCTTC. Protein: CASSGTSGGARLYNEQFF.

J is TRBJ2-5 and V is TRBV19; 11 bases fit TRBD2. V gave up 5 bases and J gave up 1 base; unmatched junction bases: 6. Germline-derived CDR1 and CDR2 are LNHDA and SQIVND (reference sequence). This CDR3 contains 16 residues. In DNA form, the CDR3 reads TGTGCCAGTAGTGGAAATAGCGGGGGGGTCCAAGAGACCCAGTACTTC. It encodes CASSGNSGGVQETQYF.

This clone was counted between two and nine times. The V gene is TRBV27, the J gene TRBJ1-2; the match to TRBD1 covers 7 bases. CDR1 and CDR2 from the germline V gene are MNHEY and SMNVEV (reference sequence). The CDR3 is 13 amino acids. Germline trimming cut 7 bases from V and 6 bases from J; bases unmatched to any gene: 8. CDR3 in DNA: TGTGCCAGCAAAGACACAGGGGAGGATGGCTACACCTTC. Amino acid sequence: CASKDTGEDGYTF.

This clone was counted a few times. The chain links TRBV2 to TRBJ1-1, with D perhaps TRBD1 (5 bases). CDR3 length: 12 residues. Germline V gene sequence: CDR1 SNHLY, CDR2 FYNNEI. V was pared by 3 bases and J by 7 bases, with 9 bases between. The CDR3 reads CASSDSTVEAFF. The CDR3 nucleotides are TGTGCCAGCAGTGATTCGACAGTTGAAGCTTTCTTT. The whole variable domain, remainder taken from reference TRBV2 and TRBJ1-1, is EPEVTQTPSHQVTQMGQEVILRCVPISNHLYFYWYRQILGQKVEFLVSFYNNEISEKSEIFDDQFSVERPDGSNFTLKIRSTKLEDSAMYFCASSDSTVEAFFGQGTRLTVV.

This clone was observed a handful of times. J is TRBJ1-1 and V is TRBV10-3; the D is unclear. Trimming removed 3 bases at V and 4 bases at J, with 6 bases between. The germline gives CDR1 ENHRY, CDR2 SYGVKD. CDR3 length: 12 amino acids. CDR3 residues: CAISESGTEAFF. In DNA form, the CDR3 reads TGTGCCATCAGTGAATCAGGCACTGAAGCTTTCTTT.

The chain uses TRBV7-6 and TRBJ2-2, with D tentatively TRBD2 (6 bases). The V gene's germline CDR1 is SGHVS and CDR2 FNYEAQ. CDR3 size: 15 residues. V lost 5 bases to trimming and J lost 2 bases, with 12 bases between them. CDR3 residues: CASSQTGVNTGELFF. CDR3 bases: TGTGCCAGCAGCCAGACGGGGGTCAACACCGGGGAGCTGTTTTTT.

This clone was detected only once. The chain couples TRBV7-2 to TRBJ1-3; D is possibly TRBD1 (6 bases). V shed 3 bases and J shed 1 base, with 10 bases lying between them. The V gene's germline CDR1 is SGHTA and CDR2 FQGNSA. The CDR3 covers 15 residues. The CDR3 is CASSFQGLSGNTIYF. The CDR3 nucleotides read TGTGCCAGCAGCTTTCAGGGGCTGTCTGGAAACACCATATATTTT.

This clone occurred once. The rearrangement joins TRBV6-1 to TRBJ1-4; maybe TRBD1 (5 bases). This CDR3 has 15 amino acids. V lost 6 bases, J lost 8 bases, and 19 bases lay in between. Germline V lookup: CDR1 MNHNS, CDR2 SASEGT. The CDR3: CASSSLGGTLEKLFF. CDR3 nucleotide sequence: TGTGCCAGCAGCTCTTTGGGCGGGACGTTAGAAAAACTGTTTTTT.

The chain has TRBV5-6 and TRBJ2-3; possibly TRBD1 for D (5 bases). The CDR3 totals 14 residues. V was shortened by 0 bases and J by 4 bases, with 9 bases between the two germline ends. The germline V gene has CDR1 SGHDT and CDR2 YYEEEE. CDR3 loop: CASSLVEQADTQYF. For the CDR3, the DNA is TGTGCCAGCAGCTTGGTGGAACAGGCAGATACGCAGTATTTT.

CDR3 nucleotides: TGTGCCAGCGGACAGGGAACTGGAAACACCATATATTTT. As protein: CASGQGTGNTIYF. This chain uses TRBV6-6 with TRBJ1-3, with 8 positions matching TRBD1. V dropped 8 bases and J dropped 2; count of bases not matched to a gene: 2. The germline CDR1 and CDR2 sequences are MNHNY and SVGAGI (reference sequence). There are 13 residues in the CDR3.

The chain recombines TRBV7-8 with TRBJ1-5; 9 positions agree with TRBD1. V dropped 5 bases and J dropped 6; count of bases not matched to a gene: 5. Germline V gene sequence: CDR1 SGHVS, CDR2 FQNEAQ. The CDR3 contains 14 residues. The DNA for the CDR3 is TGTGCCAGCAGCAACAGGGGGCTTGCTCAGCCCCAGCATTTT. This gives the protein CASSNRGLAQPQHF.

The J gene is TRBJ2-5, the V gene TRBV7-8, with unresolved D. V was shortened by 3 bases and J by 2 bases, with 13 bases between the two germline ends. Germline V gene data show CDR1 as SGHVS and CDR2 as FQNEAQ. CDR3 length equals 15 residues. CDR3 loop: CASSFIRVEQETQYF. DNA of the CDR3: TGTGCCAGCAGCTTTATCCGGGTGGAACAAGAGACCCAGTACTTC.

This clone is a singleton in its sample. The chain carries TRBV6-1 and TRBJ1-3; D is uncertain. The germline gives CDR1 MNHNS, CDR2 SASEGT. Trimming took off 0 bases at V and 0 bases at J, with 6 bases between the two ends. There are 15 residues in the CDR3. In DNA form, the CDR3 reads TGTGCCAGCAGTGAAGCCGGAGACTCTGGAAACACCATATATTTT. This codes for CASSEAGDSGNTIYF.

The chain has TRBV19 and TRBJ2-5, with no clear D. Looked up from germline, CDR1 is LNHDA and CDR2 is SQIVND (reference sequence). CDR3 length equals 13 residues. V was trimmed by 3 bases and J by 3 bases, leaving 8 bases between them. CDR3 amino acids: CASSMSSEETQYF. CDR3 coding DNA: TGTGCCAGTAGTATGTCTAGTGAAGAGACCCAGTACTTC.

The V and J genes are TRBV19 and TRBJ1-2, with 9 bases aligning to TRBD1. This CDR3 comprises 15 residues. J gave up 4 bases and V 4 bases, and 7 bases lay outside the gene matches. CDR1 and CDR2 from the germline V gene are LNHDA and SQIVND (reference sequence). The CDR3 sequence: CASSTQGQGIYGYTF. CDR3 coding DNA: TGTGCCAGTAGTACCCAGGGACAGGGAATCTATGGCTACACCTTC.

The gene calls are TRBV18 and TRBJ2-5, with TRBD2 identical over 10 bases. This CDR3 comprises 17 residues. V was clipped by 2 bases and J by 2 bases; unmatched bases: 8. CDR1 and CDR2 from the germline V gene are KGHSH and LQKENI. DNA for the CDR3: TGTGCCAGCTCACCAAGGTCTAGCGGGGGAACTCAAGAGACCCAGTACTTC. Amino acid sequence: CASSPRSSGGTQETQYF.

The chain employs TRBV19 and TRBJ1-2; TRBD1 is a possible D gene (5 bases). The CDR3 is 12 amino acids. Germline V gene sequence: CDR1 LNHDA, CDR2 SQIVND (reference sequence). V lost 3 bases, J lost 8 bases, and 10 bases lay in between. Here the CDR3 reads CASSISSGGYTF. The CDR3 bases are TGTGCCAGTAGTATTTCATCAGGGGGCTACACCTTC.

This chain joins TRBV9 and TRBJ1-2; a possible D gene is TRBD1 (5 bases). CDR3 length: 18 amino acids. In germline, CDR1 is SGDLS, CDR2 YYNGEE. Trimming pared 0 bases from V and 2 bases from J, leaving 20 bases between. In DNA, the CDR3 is TGTGCCAGCAGCGTAGATTACGGGGGTAGGGCATTAAACTATGGCTACACCTTC. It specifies CASSVDYGGRALNYGYTF.

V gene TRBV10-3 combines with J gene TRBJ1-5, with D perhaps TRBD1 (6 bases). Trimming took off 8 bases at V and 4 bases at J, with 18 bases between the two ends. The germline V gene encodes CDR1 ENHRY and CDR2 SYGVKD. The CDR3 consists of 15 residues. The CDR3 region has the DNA TGTGCCATCGCCGATGGCGGACAGATAAATCAGCCCCAGCATTTT. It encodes CAIADGGQINQPQHF.